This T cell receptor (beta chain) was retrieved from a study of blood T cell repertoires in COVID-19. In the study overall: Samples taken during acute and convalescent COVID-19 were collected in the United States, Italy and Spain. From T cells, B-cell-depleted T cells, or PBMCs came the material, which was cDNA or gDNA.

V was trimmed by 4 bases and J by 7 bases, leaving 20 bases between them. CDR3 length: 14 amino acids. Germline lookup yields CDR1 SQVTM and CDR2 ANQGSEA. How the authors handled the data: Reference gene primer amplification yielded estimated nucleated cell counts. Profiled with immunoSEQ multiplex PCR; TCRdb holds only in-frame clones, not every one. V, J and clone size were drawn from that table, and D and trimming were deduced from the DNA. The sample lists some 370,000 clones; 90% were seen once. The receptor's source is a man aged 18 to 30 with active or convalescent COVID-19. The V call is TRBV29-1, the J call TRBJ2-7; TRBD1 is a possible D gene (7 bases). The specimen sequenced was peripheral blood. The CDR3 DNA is TGCAGCGTTGGTGGGCGACAGGGACTGTTGGAGCAGTACTTC. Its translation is CSVGGRQGLLEQYF.